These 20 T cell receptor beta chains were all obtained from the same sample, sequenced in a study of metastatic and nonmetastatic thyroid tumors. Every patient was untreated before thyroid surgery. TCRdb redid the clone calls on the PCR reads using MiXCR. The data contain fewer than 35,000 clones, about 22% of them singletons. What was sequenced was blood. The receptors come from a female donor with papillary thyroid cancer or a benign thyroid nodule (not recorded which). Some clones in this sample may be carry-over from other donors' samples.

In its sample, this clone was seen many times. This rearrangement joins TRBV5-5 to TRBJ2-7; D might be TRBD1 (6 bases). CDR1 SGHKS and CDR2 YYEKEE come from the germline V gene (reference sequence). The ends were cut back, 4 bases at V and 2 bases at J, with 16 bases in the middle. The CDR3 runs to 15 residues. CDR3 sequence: CASSAAGDLPYEQYF. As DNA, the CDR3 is TGTGCCAGCAGCGCGGCAGGGGATCTACCCTACGAGCAGTACTTC.

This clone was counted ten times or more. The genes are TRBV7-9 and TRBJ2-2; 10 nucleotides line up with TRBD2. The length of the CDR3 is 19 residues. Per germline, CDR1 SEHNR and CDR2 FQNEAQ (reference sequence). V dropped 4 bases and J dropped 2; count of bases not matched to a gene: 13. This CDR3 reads CASSSEPGLAMTNTGELFF. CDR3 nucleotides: TGTGCCAGCAGCTCGGAACCGGGACTAGCGATGACAAACACCGGGGAGCTGTTTTTT.

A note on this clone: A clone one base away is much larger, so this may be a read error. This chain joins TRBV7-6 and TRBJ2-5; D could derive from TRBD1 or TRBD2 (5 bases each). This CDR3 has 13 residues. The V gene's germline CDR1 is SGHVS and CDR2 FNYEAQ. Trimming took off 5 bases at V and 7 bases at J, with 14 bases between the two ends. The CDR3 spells CASSPEVGVTQYF. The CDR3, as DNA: TGTGCCAGCAGCCCCGAGGTGGGGGTGACCCAGTACTTC.

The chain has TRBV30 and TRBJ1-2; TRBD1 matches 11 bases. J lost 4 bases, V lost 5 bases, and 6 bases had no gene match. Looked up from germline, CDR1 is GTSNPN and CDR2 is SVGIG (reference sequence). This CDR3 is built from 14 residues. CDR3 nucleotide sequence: TGTGCCTGGCATTACGGACAGGGGGCCTATGGCTACACCTTC. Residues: CAWHYGQGAYGYTF. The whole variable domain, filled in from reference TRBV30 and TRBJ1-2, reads SQTIHQWPATLVQPVGSPLSLECTVEGTSNPNLYWYRQAAGRGLQLLFYSVGIGQISSEVPQNLSASRPQDRQFILSSKKLLLSDSGFYLCAWHYGQGAYGYTFGSGTRLTVV.

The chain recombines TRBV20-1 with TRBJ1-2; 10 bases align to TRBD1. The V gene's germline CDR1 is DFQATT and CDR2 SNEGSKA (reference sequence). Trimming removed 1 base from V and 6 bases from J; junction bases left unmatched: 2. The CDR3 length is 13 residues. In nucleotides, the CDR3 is TGCAGTGCTAGAGTTGGGACAGGGGATGGCTACACCTTC. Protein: CSARVGTGDGYTF.

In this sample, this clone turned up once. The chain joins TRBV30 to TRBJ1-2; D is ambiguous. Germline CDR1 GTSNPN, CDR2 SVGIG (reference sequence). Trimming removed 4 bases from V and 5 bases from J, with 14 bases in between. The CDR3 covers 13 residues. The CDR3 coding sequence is TGTGCCTGGACCGGGTACGACCCTTATGGCTACACCTTC. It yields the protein CAWTGYDPYGYTF.

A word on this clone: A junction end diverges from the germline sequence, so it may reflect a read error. Here the CDR3 DNA reads TGTGCCTGTAGTTCCGCAGACGAGAGGGGGCGAAACACCATATATTTT. Its translation is CACSSADERGRNTIYF. The chain combines TRBV19 with TRBJ1-3; 7 bases fit TRBD1. Germline assignment: CDR1 LNHDA and CDR2 SQIVND (reference sequence). The CDR3 contains 16 residues.

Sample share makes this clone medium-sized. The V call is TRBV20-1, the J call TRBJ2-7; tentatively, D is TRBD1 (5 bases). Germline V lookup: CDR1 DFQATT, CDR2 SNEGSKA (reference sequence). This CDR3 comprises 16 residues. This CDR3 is CSATANRQNWVYEQYF. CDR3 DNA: TGCAGCGCCACGGCCAACAGACAGAACTGGGTCTACGAGCAGTACTTC.

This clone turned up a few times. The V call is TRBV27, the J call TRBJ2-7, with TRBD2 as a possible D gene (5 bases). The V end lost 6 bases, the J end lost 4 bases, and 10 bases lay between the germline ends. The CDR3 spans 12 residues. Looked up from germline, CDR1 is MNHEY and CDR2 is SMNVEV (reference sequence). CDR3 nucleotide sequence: TGTGCCAGCAGATCTAGCCAATACGAGCAGTACTTC. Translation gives CASRSSQYEQYF.

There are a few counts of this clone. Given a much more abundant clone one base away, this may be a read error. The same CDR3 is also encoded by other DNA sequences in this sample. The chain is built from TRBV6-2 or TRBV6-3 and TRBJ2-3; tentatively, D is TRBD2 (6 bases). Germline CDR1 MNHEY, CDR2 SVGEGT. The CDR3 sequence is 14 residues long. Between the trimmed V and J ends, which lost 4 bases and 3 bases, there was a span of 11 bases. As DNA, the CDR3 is TGTGCCAGCAGTTTCGGAGGGCCTACAGATACGCAGTATTTT. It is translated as CASSFGGPTDTQYF.

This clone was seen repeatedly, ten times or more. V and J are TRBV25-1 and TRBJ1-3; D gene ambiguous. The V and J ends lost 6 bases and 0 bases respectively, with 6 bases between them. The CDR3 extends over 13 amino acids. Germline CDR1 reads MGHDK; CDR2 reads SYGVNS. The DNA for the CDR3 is TGTGCCAGCAGGACTGCCTCTGGAAACACCATATATTTT. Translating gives CASRTASGNTIYF.

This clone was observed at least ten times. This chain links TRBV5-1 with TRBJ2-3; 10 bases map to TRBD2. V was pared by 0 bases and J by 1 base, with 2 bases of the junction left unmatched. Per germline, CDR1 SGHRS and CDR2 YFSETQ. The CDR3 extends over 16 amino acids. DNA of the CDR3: TGCGCCAGCAGCTTGGTCGGGACTAGCGGCACAGATACGCAGTATTTT. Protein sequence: CASSLVGTSGTDTQYF.

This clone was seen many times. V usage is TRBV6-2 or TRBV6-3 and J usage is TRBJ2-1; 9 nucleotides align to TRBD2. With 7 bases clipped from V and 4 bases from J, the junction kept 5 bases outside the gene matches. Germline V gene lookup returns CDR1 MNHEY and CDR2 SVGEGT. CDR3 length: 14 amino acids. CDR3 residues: CASKLAGLYNEQFF. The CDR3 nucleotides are TGTGCCAGCAAACTAGCGGGCCTTTACAATGAGCAGTTCTTC.

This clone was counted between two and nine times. The DNA for the CDR3 is TGTGCCAGCAGTTACATTGACTCTTCCTACGAGCAGTACTTC. It translates to CASSYIDSSYEQYF. This sequence joins TRBV6-2 or TRBV6-3 and TRBJ2-7; D call uncertain. The V end was cut by 2 bases, the J end by 1 base, with 9 bases between. This CDR3 is built from 14 residues. Looked up from germline, CDR1 is MNHEY and CDR2 is SVGEGT.

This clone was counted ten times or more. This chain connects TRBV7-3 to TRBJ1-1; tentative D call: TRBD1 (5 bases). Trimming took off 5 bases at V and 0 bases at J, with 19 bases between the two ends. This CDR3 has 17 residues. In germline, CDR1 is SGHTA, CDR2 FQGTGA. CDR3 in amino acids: CASSPSQGIWMNTEAFF. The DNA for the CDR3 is TGTGCCAGCAGCCCGTCCCAGGGAATATGGATGAACACTGAAGCTTTCTTT.

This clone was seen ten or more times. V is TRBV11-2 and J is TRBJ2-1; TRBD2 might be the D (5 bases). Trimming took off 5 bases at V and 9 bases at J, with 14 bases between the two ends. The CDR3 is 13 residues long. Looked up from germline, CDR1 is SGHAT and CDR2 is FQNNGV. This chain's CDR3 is CASSPVGDGEQFF. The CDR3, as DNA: TGTGCCAGCAGCCCCGTGGGAGACGGTGAGCAGTTCTTC.

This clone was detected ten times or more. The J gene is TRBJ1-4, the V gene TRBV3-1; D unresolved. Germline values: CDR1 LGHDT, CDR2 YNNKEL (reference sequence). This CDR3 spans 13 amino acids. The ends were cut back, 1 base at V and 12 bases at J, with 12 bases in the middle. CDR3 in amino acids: CASSQGALRELFF. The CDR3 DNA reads TGTGCCAGCAGCCAAGGTGCCTTACGAGAACTGTTTTTT.

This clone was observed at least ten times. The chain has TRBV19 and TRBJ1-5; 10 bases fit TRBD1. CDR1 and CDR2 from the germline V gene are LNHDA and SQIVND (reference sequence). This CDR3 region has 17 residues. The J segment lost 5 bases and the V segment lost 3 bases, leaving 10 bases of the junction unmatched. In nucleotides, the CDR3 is TGTGCCAGTAGTATTTATCTGGGGACAGGGGTCTATCAGCCCCAGCATTTT. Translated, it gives CASSIYLGTGVYQPQHF.

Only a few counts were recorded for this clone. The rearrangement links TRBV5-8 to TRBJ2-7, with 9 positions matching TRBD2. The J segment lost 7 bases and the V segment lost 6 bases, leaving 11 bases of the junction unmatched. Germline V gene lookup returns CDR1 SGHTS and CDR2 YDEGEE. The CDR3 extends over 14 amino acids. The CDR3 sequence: CASICPSGTFEQYF. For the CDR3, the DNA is TGTGCCAGCATCTGTCCTAGCGGGACGTTTGAGCAGTACTTC. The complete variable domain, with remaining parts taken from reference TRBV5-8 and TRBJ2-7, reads EAGVTQSPTHLIKTRGQQATLRCSPISGHTSVYWYQQALGLGLQFLLWYDEGEERNRGNFPPRFSGRQFPNYSSELNVNALELEDSALYLCASICPSGTFEQYFGPGTRLTVT.

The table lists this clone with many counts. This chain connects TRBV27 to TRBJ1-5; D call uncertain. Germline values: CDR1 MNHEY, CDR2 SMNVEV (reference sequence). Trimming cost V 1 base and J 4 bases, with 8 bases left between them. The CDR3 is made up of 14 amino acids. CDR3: CASSLLGQNQPQHF. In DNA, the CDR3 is TGTGCCAGCAGTTTATTAGGCCAGAATCAGCCCCAGCATTTT.